This T cell receptor beta chain was documented in a study of blood T cell repertoires in COVID-19. Measured with immunoSEQ multiplex PCR; TCRdb has only the in-frame clones, and not every one. Among approximately 210,000 clones listed, approximately 90% were seen once. The source material was PBMCs or T cells enriched from blood (not recorded which). The receptor's source is a woman aged 25 to 45 who had recovered from COVID-19.

The CDR3 coding sequence is TGTGCCAGCAGTACTGGACAGGGCAATCAGCCCCAGCATTTT. This gives the protein CASSTGQGNQPQHF. The chain carries TRBV28 and TRBJ1-5; 7 nucleotides match TRBD1. CDR3 size: 14 residues. V lost 5 bases to trimming and J lost 2 bases; unmatched junction nucleotides: 3. Germline values: CDR1 MDHEN, CDR2 SYDVKM.